This T cell receptor beta chain is from a study of blood T cells in healthy people across ages. Study observations and caveats: The diversity estimates, figures obtained from one million T cells, were considered underestimates.

Of note for this clonotype: Its antigen is unknown.

Trimming cost V 2 bases and J 1 base; bases outside gene matches: 11. There are 18 residues in the CDR3. Germline loops: CDR1 SGHDN, CDR2 FVKESK. A J-beta primer mix and a sample-barcoded 5' primer were used in a second PCR of roughly 7 to 12 cycles. One entry per CDR3 protein, called by TCRdb with MiXCR from the 5' RACE reads. The sample yields 850,000 to 1,000,000 distinct CDR3 sequences, approximately 49% seen once. Every sample gave at least 5 micrograms of total RNA when it was extracted. The TCR sequence derives from a man aged 25-45 years in good health. Sample: blood. This chain joins TRBV14 and TRBJ2-3, with TRBD2 matching over 8 bases. The CDR3 coding sequence is TGTGCCAGCAGCCAACATAGCGGGGTAGCGTATGGCACAGATACGCAGTATTTT. This encodes CASSQHSGVAYGTDTQYF. The full variable domain, in which reference TRBV14 and TRBJ2-3 provide the parts outside the CDR3, is EAGVTQFPSHSVIEKGQTVTLRCDPISGHDNLYWYRRVMGKEIKFLLHFVKESKQDESGMPNNRFLAERTGGTYSTLKVQPAELEDSGVYFCASSQHSGVAYGTDTQYFGPGTRLTVL.